This is a list of T cell receptor beta chains from one sample in a study of Ad26.COV2.S vaccination and SARS-CoV-2 variants. This table comes from immunoSEQ multiplex PCR, and its TCRdb copy is limited to in-frame clones, with some not included. The sample lists just over 350,000 clones, 85% occurring once. Here the sequenced sample was peripheral blood, taken in a trial of Ad26.COV2.S vaccine versus placebo. The receptor source for this set is a person aged 18-65 years who received the Ad26.COV2.S COVID-19 vaccine or a placebo. The CDR3 runs from the conserved cysteine through the conserved F or W. A D gene is named only where the DNA matches it firmly. The size field is filled for only some rows; it gives once, few, many or a size class.

V gene	J gene	clone size	D gene	CDR3 DNA	CDR3 protein
TRBV29-1	TRBJ2-2	.	.	TGCAGCGCCCAGGGGTTGGAAAACACCGGGGAGCTGTTTTTT	CSAQGLENTGELFF
TRBV28	TRBJ1-2	.	TRBD1	TGTGCCAGCAGTTGGACAGGGGAGGATGGCTACACCTTC	CASSWTGEDGYTF
TRBV10-1	TRBJ1-1	.	TRBD1	TGCGCCAGCAGTGATCAGGGGGCGGTCACTGAAGCTTTCTTT	CASSDQGAVTEAFF
TRBV29-1	TRBJ2-7	.	.	TGCAGCGTTCGGGACTTCTTGTACGAGCAGTACTTC	CSVRDFLYEQYF
TRBV10-3	TRBJ1-2	.	.	TGTGCCATCAGTGAGTTGGGTGACTATGGCTACACCTTC	CAISELGDYGYTF
TRBV13	TRBJ1-6	.	.	TGTGCCAGCAGCTTAGGCAGGATGTATAATTCACCCCTCCACTTT	CASSLGRMYNSPLHF
TRBV18	TRBJ1-2	.	.	TGTGCCAGCTCAGCCGGGGAGGACTATGGCTACACCTTC	CASSAGEDYGYTF
TRBV15	TRBJ2-5	.	TRBD2	TGTGCCACCAGCAATGAAATAGGACTAGCGGAAGAGACCCAGTACTTC	CATSNEIGLAEETQYF
TRBV5-4	TRBJ2-5	.	TRBD2	TGTGCCAGCAGCTTGACTAGCGGGGGCCGGGGGGAGACCCAGTACTTC	CASSLTSGGRGETQYF
TRBV9	TRBJ2-5	.	.	TGTGCCAGCAGCGTAGACGGACGGAATCTGGGGACCCAGTACTTC	CASSVDGRNLGTQYF
TRBV18	TRBJ2-7	.	TRBD2	TGTGCCAGCTCACCGCGGACTAGCGGGAGCCCCCACGAGCAGTACTTC	CASSPRTSGSPHEQYF
TRBV5-1	TRBJ1-1	.	.	TGCGCCAGCAGCTTTTCGGTGAACACTGAAGCTTTCTTT	CASSFSVNTEAFF
TRBV12-3/TRBV12-4	TRBJ1-5	.	.	TGTGCCAGCAGTTTATTATCTAATCAGCCCCAGCATTTT	CASSLLSNQPQHF
TRBV24-1	TRBJ2-1	.	.	TGTGCCACCAGTCCAGGGACCGCACCCTACAATGAGCAGTTCTTC	CATSPGTAPYNEQFF
TRBV6-2/TRBV6-3	TRBJ1-1	.	TRBD1	TGTGCCAGCAGTTATTTCCCCCGGGACAGGCTCGACACTGAAGCTTTCTTT	CASSYFPRDRLDTEAFF
TRBV11-1	TRBJ2-7	.	.	TGTGCCAGCAGCTCACACAGGACCCCGGAGCAGTACTTC	CASSSHRTPEQYF
TRBV2	TRBJ1-6	.	.	TGTGCCAGCGAATTAGGACAAGTGGATAATTCACCCCTCCACTTT	CASELGQVDNSPLHF
TRBV7-6	TRBJ2-5	.	TRBD2	TGTGCCAGCAGCCCGGGTACTAGCGGACAAGAGACCCAGTACTTC	CASSPGTSGQETQYF
TRBV6-5	TRBJ2-3	.	.	TGTGCCAGTGGGATGCATATATTGGAGACAGATACGCAGTATTTT	CASGMHILETDTQYF
TRBV7-2	TRBJ2-1	.	.	TGTGCCAGCAGCCCTCAAAGCTCCTACAATGAGCAGTTCTTC	CASSPQSSYNEQFF
TRBV10-3	TRBJ2-3	.	TRBD2	TGTGCCTCCCTCCGGGACTATACCACAGATACGCAGTATTTT	CASLRDYTTDTQYF
TRBV5-5	TRBJ1-5	.	TRBD1	TGTGCCAGCAGCTCACTTTCGGGACAGGGGAATCAGCCCCAGCATTTT	CASSSLSGQGNQPQHF
TRBV30	TRBJ2-5	.	.	TGTGCCTGGAGTGCCGGACAGAAGGGGTTGGTTGAGACCCAGTACTTC	CAWSAGQKGLVETQYF
TRBV6-2/TRBV6-3	TRBJ2-1	.	.	TGTGCCAGCAGTGGGCGGGACGCCAGCTCCTACAATGAGCAGTTCTTC	CASSGRDASSYNEQFF
TRBV19	TRBJ2-3	.	.	TGTGCCAGTAGTATAGAAAAGCCCACAGATACGCAGTATTTT	CASSIEKPTDTQYF
TRBV12-3/TRBV12-4	TRBJ1-6	.	TRBD1	TGTGCCAGCAGCGGACAGGGGGATTCACCCCTCCACTTT	CASSGQGDSPLHF
TRBV30	TRBJ2-5	.	.	TGTGCCGGCAACCCAGGGGCCGGGGAGACCCAGTACTTC	CAGNPGAGETQYF
TRBV10-3	TRBJ2-7	.	.	TGTGCCATCAGTGAGTCCGCGACACGGAGCTCCTACGAGCAGTACTTC	CAISESATRSSYEQYF
TRBV7-9	TRBJ2-1	.	.	TGTGCCAGCAGCTTAAAGGACAGCTTCTACAATGAGCAGTTCTTC	CASSLKDSFYNEQFF
TRBV9	TRBJ1-3	.	.	TGTGCCAGCAGCGTAGGTCGATCTGGAAACACCATATATTTT	CASSVGRSGNTIYF
TRBV6-2/TRBV6-3	TRBJ1-2	.	.	TGTGCCAGCAGTGACGGTAGGGATGGCTACACCTTC	CASSDGRDGYTF
TRBV6-2/TRBV6-3	TRBJ2-7	.	TRBD2	TGTGCCAGCAGTTACAAGCGGCTAGCGGGGTCCTACGAGCAGTACTTC	CASSYKRLAGSYEQYF
TRBV7-8	TRBJ2-7	.	TRBD2	TGTGCCAGCAGCTTAGGGGGGACTAGCTTCTACGAGCAGTACTTC	CASSLGGTSFYEQYF
TRBV27	TRBJ2-1	few	TRBD2	TGTGCCAGCAGTTGGGGGGGAAGCTCCTACAATGAGCAGTTCTTC	CASSWGGSSYNEQFF
TRBV7-6	TRBJ1-1	.	.	TGTGCCAGCAGCTTGGCACCGAGGGGAGACACTGAAGCTTTCTTT	CASSLAPRGDTEAFF
TRBV13	TRBJ2-6	.	.	TGTGCCAGCAGCCGGCGTTTTATGAGCTCTGGGGCCAACGTCCTGACTTTC	CASSRRFMSSGANVLTF
TRBV6-2/TRBV6-3	TRBJ2-3	.	TRBD2	TGTGCCAGCAGTTCGCCTAGCGGTAGGCCTTCAGATACGCAGTATTTT	CASSSPSGRPSDTQYF
TRBV28	TRBJ2-3	once	.	TGTGCCAGCAGTTCGCGCGTGGAGGGAGATACGCAGTATTTT	CASSSRVEGDTQYF
TRBV5-4	TRBJ2-7	.	TRBD1	TGTGCCAGCAGCACTGGACAGGGATGGTCCTACGAGCAGTACTTC	CASSTGQGWSYEQYF
TRBV11-2	TRBJ2-3	.	.	TGTGCCAGCAGCTTTCCAAAAGGAGGGGGCTACACAGATACGCAGTATTTT	CASSFPKGGGYTDTQYF